Below are 6 T cell receptor beta chains sequenced from a single sample in a study of blood T cell repertoires in COVID-19. This table comes from immunoSEQ multiplex PCR, and its TCRdb copy is limited to in-frame clones, with some not included. The sample lists some 67,000 clones, approximately 90% seen once, with 5.1% in the top ten. The specimen was peripheral blood. These receptors all stem from a woman aged 18 to 35 with acute or convalescent COVID-19.

The chain uses TRBV3-1 (or the pseudogene TRBV3-2) and TRBJ2-1, with 7 bases fitting TRBD2. CDR3 size: 13 residues. V shed 2 bases and J 6 bases; nucleotides not matched to a gene: 1. Looked up from germline, CDR1 is LGHDT and CDR2 is YNNKEL (reference sequence). CDR3 loop: CASSQSGGNEQFF. CDR3 nucleotide sequence: TGTGCCAGCAGCCAATCGGGGGGCAATGAGCAGTTCTTC.

The chain employs TRBV28 and TRBJ1-5; a possible D gene is TRBD1 (6 bases). This CDR3 is 16 amino acids long. V lost 1 base and J 6 bases, leaving 16 bases between the germline ends. Germline loops: CDR1 MDHEN, CDR2 SYDVKM. The CDR3 bases are TGTGCCAGCAGTTTATTTGCAGGGGTGGGCCGTCAGCCCCAGCATTTT. As protein: CASSLFAGVGRQPQHF.

The chain uses TRBV4-1 and TRBJ2-5; TRBD2 matches 9 bases. This CDR3 spans 16 amino acids. CDR1 and CDR2 (germline): MGHRA, YSYEKL. V lost 3 bases, J lost 0 bases, and 5 bases stayed unmatched. CDR3 DNA sequence: TGCGCCAGCAGCCAGAGAATAGCGGGAGACCAAGAGACCCAGTACTTC. It codes for CASSQRIAGDQETQYF.

This clone was seen just once. The chain joins TRBV19 to TRBJ2-1; 8 bases line up with TRBD2. Per the germline V gene, CDR1 is LNHDA and CDR2 is SQIVND (reference sequence). J was trimmed by 6 bases and V by 9 bases; bases with no gene match: 19. The CDR3 is 17 residues long. The CDR3 DNA reads as TGTGCCAGCGCAGACTCATCGTACGGGAGGGCCGGCAATGAGCAGTTCTTC. This translates into CASADSSYGRAGNEQFF. Variable domain in full (rest from reference TRBV19 and TRBJ2-1): DGGITQSPKYLFRKEGQNVTLSCEQNLNHDAMYWYRQDPGQGLRLIYYSQIVNDFQKGDIAEGYSVSREKKESFPLTVTSAQKNPTAFYLCASADSSYGRAGNEQFFGPGTRLTVL.

In its sample, this clone was seen once. The chain carries TRBV18 and TRBJ1-2, with TRBD1 matching over 8 bases. The CDR3 contains 15 residues. CDR1 and CDR2 from the germline V gene are KGHSH and LQKENI. V lost 3 bases, J lost 4 bases, and 7 bases stayed unmatched. As DNA, the CDR3 is TGTGCCAGCTCACCCCCGGACAGGGCACCCTATGGCTACACCTTC. Encoded protein: CASSPPDRAPYGYTF.

This chain joins TRBV7-2 and TRBJ2-3; TRBD2 matches 11 bases. With 2 bases clipped from V and 0 bases from J, the junction kept 4 bases outside the gene matches. Germline lookup yields CDR1 SGHTA and CDR2 FQGNSA. The CDR3 length is 17 residues. The CDR3: CASSLNGLAGSTDTQYF. CDR3 in DNA: TGTGCCAGCAGCTTAAACGGACTAGCGGGTAGCACAGATACGCAGTATTTT.